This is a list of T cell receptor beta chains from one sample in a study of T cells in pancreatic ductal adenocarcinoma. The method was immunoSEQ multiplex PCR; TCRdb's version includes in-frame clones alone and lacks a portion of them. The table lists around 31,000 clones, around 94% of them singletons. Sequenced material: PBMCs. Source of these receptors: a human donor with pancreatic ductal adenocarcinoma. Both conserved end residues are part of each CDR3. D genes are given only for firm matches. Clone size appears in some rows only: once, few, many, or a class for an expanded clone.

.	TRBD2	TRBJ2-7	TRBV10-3	CAISEAPGSNWREDPYEQYF	TGTGCCATCAGTGAGGCACCTGGATCGAATTGGCGGGAGGACCCCTACGAGCAGTACTTC
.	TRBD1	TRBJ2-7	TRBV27	CASSWAGTAAYEQYF	TGTGCCAGCAGTTGGGCCGGGACAGCGGCCTACGAGCAGTACTTC
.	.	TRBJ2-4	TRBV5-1	CASSLVPEGGIQYF	TGCGCCAGCAGCTTGGTACCGGAGGGAGGCATTCAGTACTTC
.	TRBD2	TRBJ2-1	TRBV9	CASSARGLAGNEQFF	TGTGCCAGCAGCGCGCGAGGACTAGCTGGCAATGAGCAGTTCTTC
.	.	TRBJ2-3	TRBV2	CASGAERPKDTQYF	TGTGCCAGCGGAGCCGAGCGGCCCAAGGATACGCAGTATTTT
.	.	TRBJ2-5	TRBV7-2	CASSPGATLQETQYF	TGTGCCAGCAGCCCAGGGGCCACCCTCCAAGAGACCCAGTACTTC
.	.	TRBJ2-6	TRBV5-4	CASSLGPPSGANVLTF	TGTGCCAGCAGCTTGGGACCTCCGTCTGGGGCCAACGTCCTGACTTTC
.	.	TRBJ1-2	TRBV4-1	CASSQDLGPRGYGYTF	TGCGCCAGCAGCCAAGATTTGGGGCCTCGAGGCTATGGCTACACCTTC
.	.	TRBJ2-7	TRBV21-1	CASSKGASGPTGYEQYF	TGTGCCAGCAGCAAAGGGGCTAGCGGGCCCACGGGATACGAGCAGTACTTC
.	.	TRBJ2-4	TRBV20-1	CSAQVDIQYF	TGCAGTGCCCAGGTTGACATTCAGTACTTC
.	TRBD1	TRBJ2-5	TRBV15	CATSGLLGQVDPETQYF	TGTGCCACCAGCGGACTGTTGGGACAGGTAGACCCAGAGACCCAGTACTTC
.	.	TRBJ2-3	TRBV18	CASSPPSRSADTQYF	TGTGCCAGCTCACCACCGAGCCGGAGTGCAGATACGCAGTATTTT
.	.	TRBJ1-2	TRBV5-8	CASSLVSQSESTF	TGTGCCAGCAGCTTGGTGTCACAGAGCGAGAGCACCTTC
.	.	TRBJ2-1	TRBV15	CATSRGTRTTIHEQFF	TGTGCCACCAGCAGAGGGACGCGGACCACAATCCATGAGCAGTTCTTC
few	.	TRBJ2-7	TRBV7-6	CASSSPSSYEQYF	TGTGCCAGCAGCTCTCCGTCCTCCTACGAGCAGTACTTC
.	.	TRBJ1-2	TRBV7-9	CASSLGGWNSPGSGYTF	TGTGCCAGCAGCCTGGGTGGTTGGAACAGTCCGGGTAGTGGCTACACCTTC
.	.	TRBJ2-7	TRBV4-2	CASSQGRSYEQYF	TGTGCCAGCAGCCAAGGTCGCTCCTACGAGCAGTACTTC
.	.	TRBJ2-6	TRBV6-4	CASSDSTASGANVLTF	TGTGCCAGCAGTGACTCAACAGCCTCTGGGGCCAACGTCCTGACTTTC
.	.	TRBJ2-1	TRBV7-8	CASSLIGGPSYNEQFF	TGTGCCAGCAGCTTAATCGGCGGGCCCTCCTACAATGAGCAGTTCTTC
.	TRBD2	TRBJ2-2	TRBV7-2	CASSLGTIASAALGELFF	TGTGCCAGCAGCTTGGGGACTATCGCATCCGCTGCTCTCGGGGAGCTGTTTTTT
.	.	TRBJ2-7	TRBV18	CASSPTRVQKGSYEQYF	TGTGCCAGCTCACCAACCAGAGTACAGAAGGGGTCCTACGAGCAGTACTTC
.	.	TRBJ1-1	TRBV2	CASSERHLNTEAFF	TGTGCCAGCAGTGAAAGACACCTGAACACTGAAGCTTTCTTT
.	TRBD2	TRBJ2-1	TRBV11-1	CASSGTSATPSPFF	TGTGCCAGCTCGGGGACTAGCGCCACCCCGAGTCCGTTCTTC
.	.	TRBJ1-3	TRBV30	CAWSGALSGNTIYF	TGTGCCTGGAGTGGGGCGTTGTCAGGAAACACCATATATTTT
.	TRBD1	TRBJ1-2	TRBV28	CAIDWGQGYGYTF	TGTGCCATCGACTGGGGACAGGGGTATGGCTACACCTTC
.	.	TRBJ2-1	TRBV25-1	CASSELGGSYNEQFF	TGTGCCAGCAGTGAATTGGGCGGAAGCTACAATGAGCAGTTCTTC
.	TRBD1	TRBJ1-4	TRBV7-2	CASSLVGQGATNEKLFF	TGTGCCAGCAGCTTAGTGGGACAGGGAGCAACTAATGAAAAACTGTTTTTT
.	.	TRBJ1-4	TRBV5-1	CASSSFGDTNEKLFF	TGCGCCAGCAGCTCCTTCGGGGACACTAATGAAAAACTGTTTTTT
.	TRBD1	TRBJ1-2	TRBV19	CASSIGQGPSNYGYTF	TGTGCCAGTAGTATCGGACAGGGCCCTTCTAACTATGGCTACACCTTC
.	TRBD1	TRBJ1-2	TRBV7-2	CASSPRGREGYTF	TGTGCCAGCAGCCCCAGGGGGCGTGAAGGCTACACCTTC
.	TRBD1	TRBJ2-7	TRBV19	CASGQGVTYEQYF	TGTGCCAGCGGACAGGGTGTAACCTACGAGCAGTACTTC
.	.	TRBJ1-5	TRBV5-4	CASSRYGQLNQPQHF	TGTGCCAGCAGCCGATACGGACAGCTAAATCAGCCCCAGCATTTT
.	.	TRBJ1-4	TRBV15	CATSFTATNEKLFF	TGTGCCACCAGCTTTACAGCTACTAATGAAAAACTGTTTTTT
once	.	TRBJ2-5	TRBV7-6	CASSTTQNNPTQYF	TGTGCCAGCAGCACTACCCAGAATAATCCGACCCAGTACTTC
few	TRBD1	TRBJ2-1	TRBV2	CASSVDGGQYNEQFF	TGTGCCAGCAGTGTAGATGGGGGACAGTACAATGAGCAGTTCTTC
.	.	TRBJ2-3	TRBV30	CAWSSGLGSSTQYF	TGTGCCTGGAGTTCCGGACTCGGGAGCAGCACGCAGTATTTT
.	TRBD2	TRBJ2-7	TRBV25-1	CASRTRGGQTSSYEQYF	TGTGCCAGCAGGACACGCGGGGGGCAGACGAGCTCCTACGAGCAGTACTTC
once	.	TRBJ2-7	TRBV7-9	CASSTRDLGTYEQYF	TGTGCCAGCAGCACCCGGGACTTGGGTACCTACGAGCAGTACTTC
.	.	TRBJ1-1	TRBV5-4	CASSLADGEAFF	TGTGCCAGCAGCTTAGCGGACGGAGAAGCTTTCTTT
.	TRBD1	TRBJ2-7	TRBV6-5	CASSYGGTGVYEQYF	TGTGCCAGCAGTTACGGTGGGACAGGGGTCTACGAGCAGTACTTC
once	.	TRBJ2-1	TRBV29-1	CSVVRSVRGNEQFF	TGCAGCGTTGTTAGGAGCGTCCGCGGGAATGAGCAGTTCTTC
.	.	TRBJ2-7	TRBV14	CASSQVDLNEQYF	TGTGCCAGCAGCCAAGTTGACTTGAACGAGCAGTACTTC
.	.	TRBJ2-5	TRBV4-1	CASSQDILSNQETQYF	TGCGCCAGCAGCCAGGATATATTGAGTAACCAAGAGACCCAGTACTTC
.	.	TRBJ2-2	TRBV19	CASSIDGRTGELFF	TGTGCCAGTAGTATCGACGGGCGGACCGGGGAGCTGTTTTTT
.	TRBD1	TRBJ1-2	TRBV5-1	CASSLGAPTGGQGYTF	TGCGCCAGCAGCTTGGGGGCCCCGACAGGGGGTCAAGGCTACACCTTC
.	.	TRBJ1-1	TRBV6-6	CASSYSQAWNTEAFF	TGTGCCAGCAGTTACTCCCAGGCTTGGAACACTGAAGCTTTCTTT
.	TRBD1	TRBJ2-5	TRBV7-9	CASSLNWDRDQETQYF	TGTGCCAGCAGCTTAAATTGGGACAGGGACCAAGAGACCCAGTACTTC
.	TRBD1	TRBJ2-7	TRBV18	CASSNPGQTYEQYF	TGTGCCAGCTCAAATCCGGGACAGACCTACGAGCAGTACTTC
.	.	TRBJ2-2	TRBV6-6	CASGDPRKNTGELFF	TGTGCCAGCGGCGATCCCAGGAAGAACACCGGGGAGCTGTTTTTT
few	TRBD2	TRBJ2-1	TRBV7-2	CASSLFPSGQFNEQFF	TGTGCCAGCAGCTTATTTCCTAGCGGGCAATTCAATGAGCAGTTCTTC
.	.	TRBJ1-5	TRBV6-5	CASSYDRYEPQHF	TGTGCCAGCAGCTACGACCGGTACGAGCCCCAGCATTTT
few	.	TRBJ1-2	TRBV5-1	CASSPDSTNYGYTF	TGCGCCAGCAGCCCCGACAGTACTAACTATGGCTACACCTTC
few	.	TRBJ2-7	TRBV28	CASRTKPYEQYF	TGTGCCAGCAGGACGAAACCCTACGAGCAGTACTTC
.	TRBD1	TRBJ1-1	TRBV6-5	CASSYRQGNAEAFF	TGTGCCAGCAGTTACAGACAGGGTAACGCTGAAGCTTTCTTT
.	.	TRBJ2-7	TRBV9	CASSPIMGEVYEQYF	TGTGCCAGCAGCCCAATAATGGGGGAAGTATACGAGCAGTACTTC
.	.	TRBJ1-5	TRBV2	CASSDGRLAQHF	TGTGCCAGCAGTGATGGCCGCCTGGCCCAGCATTTT
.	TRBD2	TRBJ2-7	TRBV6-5	CASSYLRGGFYEQYF	TGTGCCAGCAGTTACCTCCGGGGAGGGTTCTACGAGCAGTACTTC
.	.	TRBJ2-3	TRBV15	CATSRANAGPTDTQYF	TGTGCCACCAGCAGAGCTAATGCGGGACCCACAGATACGCAGTATTTT